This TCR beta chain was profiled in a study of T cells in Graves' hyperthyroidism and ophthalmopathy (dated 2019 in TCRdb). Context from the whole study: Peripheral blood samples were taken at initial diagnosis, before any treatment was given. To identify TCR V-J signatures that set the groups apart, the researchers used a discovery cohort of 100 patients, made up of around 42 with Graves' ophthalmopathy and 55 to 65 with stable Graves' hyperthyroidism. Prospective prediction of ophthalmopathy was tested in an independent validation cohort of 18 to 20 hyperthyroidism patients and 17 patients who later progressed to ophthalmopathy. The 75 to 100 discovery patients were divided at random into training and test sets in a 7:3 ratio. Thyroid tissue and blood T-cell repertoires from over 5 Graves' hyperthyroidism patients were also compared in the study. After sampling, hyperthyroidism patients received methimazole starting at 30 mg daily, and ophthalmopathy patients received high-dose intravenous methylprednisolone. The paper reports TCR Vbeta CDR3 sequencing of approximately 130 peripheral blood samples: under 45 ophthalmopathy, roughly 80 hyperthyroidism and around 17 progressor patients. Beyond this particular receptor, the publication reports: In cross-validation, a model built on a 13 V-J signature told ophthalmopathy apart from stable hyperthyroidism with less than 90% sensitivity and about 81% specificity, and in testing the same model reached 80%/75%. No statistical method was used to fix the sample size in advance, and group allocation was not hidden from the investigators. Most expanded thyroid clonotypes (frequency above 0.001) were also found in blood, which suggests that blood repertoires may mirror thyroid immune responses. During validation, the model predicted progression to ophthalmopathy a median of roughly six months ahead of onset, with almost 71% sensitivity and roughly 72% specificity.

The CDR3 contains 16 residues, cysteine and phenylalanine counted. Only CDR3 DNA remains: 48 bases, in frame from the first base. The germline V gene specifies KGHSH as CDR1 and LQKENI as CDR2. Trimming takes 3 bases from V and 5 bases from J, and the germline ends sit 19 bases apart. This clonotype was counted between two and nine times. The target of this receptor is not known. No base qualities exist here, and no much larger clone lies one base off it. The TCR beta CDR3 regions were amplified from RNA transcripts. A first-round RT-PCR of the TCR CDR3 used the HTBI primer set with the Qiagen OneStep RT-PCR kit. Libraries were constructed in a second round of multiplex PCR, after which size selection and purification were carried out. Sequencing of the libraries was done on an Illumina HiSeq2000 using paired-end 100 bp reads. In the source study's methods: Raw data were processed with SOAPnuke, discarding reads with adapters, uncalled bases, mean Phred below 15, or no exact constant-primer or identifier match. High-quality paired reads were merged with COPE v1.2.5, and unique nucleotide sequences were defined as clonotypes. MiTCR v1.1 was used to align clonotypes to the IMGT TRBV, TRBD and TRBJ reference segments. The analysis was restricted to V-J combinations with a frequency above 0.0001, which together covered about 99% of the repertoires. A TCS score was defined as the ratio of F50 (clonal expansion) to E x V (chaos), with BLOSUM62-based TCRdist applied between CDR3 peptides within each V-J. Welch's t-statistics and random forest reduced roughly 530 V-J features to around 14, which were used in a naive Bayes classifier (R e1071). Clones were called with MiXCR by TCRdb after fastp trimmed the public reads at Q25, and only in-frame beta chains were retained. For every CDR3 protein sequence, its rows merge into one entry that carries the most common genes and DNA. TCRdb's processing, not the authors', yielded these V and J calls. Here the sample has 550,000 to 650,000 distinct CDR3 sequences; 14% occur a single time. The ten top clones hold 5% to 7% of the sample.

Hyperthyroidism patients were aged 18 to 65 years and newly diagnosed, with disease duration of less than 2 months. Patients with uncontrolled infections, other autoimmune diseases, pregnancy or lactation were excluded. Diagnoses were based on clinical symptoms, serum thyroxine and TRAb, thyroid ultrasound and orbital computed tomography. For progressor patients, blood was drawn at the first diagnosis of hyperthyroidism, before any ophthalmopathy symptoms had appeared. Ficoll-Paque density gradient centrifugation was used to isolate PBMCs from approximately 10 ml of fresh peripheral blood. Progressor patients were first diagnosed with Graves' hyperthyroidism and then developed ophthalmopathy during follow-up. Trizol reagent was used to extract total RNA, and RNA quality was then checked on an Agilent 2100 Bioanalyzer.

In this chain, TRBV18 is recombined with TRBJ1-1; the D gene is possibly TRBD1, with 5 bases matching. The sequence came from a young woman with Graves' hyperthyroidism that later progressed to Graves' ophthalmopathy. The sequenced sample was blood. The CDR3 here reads CASSPPLVGAGTEAFF. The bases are TGTGCCAGCTCACCCCCCTTGGTAGGGGCAGGAACTGAAGCTTTCTTT.